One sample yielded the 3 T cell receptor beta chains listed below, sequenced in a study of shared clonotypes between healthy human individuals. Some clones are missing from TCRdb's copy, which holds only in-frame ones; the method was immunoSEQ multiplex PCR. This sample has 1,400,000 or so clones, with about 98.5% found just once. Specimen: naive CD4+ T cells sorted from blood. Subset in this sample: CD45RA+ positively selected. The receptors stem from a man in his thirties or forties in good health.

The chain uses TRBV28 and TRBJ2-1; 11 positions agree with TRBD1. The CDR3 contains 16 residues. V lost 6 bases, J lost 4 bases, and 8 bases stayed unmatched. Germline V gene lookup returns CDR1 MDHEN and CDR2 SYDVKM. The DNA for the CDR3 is TGTGCCAGCAGCTCTCCCGGGACAGGGGGATACAATGAGCAGTTCTTC. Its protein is CASSSPGTGGYNEQFF.

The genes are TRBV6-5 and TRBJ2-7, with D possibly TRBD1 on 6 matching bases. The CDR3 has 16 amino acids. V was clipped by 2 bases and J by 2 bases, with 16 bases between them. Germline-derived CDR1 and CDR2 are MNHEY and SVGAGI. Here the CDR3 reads CASSYRTALNPYEQYF. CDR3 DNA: TGTGCCAGCAGTTACCGGACAGCCCTTAACCCCTACGAGCAGTACTTC.

The CDR3 nucleotides read TGTGCCAGCAGGTGGACAGGGAAGAGCTCCTACAATGAGCAGTTCTTC. Its protein product is CASRWTGKSSYNEQFF. V gene TRBV27 combines with J gene TRBJ2-1; 8 nucleotides agree with TRBD1. Germline V lookup: CDR1 MNHEY, CDR2 SMNVEV (reference sequence). The CDR3 is 16 amino acids. The trim removed 6 bases at V and 0 bases at J, leaving 7 bases unmatched.